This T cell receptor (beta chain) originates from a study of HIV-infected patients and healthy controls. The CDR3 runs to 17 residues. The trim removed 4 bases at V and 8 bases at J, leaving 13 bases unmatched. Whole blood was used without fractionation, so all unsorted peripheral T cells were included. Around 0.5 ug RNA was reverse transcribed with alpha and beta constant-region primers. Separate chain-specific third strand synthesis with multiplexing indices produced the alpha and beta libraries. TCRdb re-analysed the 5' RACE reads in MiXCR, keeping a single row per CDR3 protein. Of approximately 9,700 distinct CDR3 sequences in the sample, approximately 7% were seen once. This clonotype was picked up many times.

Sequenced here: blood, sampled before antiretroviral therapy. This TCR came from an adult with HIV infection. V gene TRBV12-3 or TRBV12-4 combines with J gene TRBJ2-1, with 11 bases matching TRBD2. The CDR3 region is CASSSHILAGGRDEQFF. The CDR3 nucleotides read TGTGCCAGCAGTTCCCATATTCTAGCGGGGGGCCGGGATGAGCAGTTCTTC.